These 5 T cell receptor beta chains were sequenced from one sample in a study of blood T cell repertoires in COVID-19. Profiled with immunoSEQ multiplex PCR; TCRdb holds only in-frame clones, not every one. The sample has 150,000 to 200,000 clones; roughly 85% are singletons. What was sequenced was peripheral blood. The source of these receptors is a woman aged 45-65 years with COVID-19, enrolled during active disease.

CDR3 region: CASRRPGGSEQYF. The CDR3 region has the DNA TGTGCCAGCAGAAGACCTGGAGGTAGCGAGCAGTACTTC. J is TRBJ2-7 and V is TRBV6-5; D may be TRBD2 (5 bases). The V gene lost 6 bases and the J gene lost 6 bases, with 15 bases spanning the gap. The CDR3 spans 13 residues. Germline CDR1 and CDR2: MNHEY and SVGAGI.

Here the CDR3 DNA reads TGCGCCAGCAGCTTGGGAGGGAGCCGCAATCAGCCCCAGCATTTT. This codes for CASSLGGSRNQPQHF. This rearrangement joins TRBV5-1 to TRBJ1-5; D is unclear. The CDR3 is 15 amino acids. Germline assignment: CDR1 SGHRS and CDR2 YFSETQ. The V gene lost 0 bases and the J gene lost 2 bases, with 9 bases spanning the gap.

This clone was picked up one time. The chain couples TRBV5-8 to TRBJ2-3, with 13 bases identical to TRBD2. Looked up from germline, CDR1 is SGHTS and CDR2 is YDEGEE. The J segment lost 2 bases and the V segment lost 3 bases, leaving 3 bases of the junction unmatched. CDR3 length equals 16 residues. CDR3 DNA: TGTGCCAGCAGCTCGGGACTAGCGGGGTCCACAGATACGCAGTATTTT. It yields the protein CASSSGLAGSTDTQYF. Combining the CDR3 with reference TRBV5-8 and TRBJ2-3 gives the whole variable domain EAGVTQSPTHLIKTRGQQATLRCSPISGHTSVYWYQQALGLGLQFLLWYDEGEERNRGNFPPRFSGRQFPNYSSELNVNALELEDSALYLCASSSGLAGSTDTQYFGPGTRLTVL.

This chain connects TRBV6-5 to TRBJ2-3; possible D gene TRBD2, 6 bases. The CDR3 is 16 residues long. The V gene's germline CDR1 is MNHEY and CDR2 SVGAGI. Trimming stripped 3 bases from V and 0 bases from J, with 13 bases between. CDR3: CASSYSLALSTDTQYF. CDR3 coding DNA: TGTGCCAGCAGTTATTCCCTAGCGCTTAGCACAGATACGCAGTATTTT.

The DNA of the CDR3 is TGTGCCAGCAGCTTATGGCCAGGATACATGGATTCACCCCTCCACTTT. This sequence encodes CASSLWPGYMDSPLHF. The chain couples TRBV7-3 to TRBJ1-6; the D is unclear. The germline V and J ends were trimmed by 2 bases and 8 bases, with 16 bases remaining between them. This CDR3 has 16 amino acids. CDR1 is SGHTA, CDR2 FQGTGA, per germline. The variable domain in full, with the rest retrieved from reference TRBV7-3 and TRBJ1-6, is GAGVSQTPSNKVTEKGKYVELRCDPISGHTALYWYRQSLGQGPEFLIYFQGTGAADDSGLPNDRFFAVRPEGSVSTLKIQRTERGDSAVYLCASSLWPGYMDSPLHFGNGTRLTVT.